Listed below are T cell receptor beta chains from one sample, sequenced in a study of T cell repertoires in cytomegalovirus infection. MiXCR was run by TCRdb on the reads, yielding one entry per CDR3 protein. The sample includes some 57,000 distinct CDR3 sequences, approximately 36% seen only once; the top ten take 55% to 75%. These receptors are not linked to any known antigen. Sample: PBMCs, sequenced either directly or after in vitro stimulation (not recorded which). The receptors originated from a human donor in good health (CMV status not recorded). Some clones in this sample may be carry-over from other donors' samples. Both conserved end residues are part of each CDR3. D genes are given only for firm matches. Rows may omit the clone size; those that give it use once, few, many or a size class.

J gene	clone size	V gene	D gene	CDR3 DNA	CDR3 protein
TRBJ1-6	-	TRBV7-2	-	TGTGCCAGCAGCTTAGAGTACTCCTATAATTCACCCCTCCACTTT	CASSLEYSYNSPLHF
TRBJ1-1	-	TRBV12-3/TRBV12-4	-	TGTGCCAGCAGTTTTATCGGCAACCCGAACACTGAAGCTTTCTTT	CASSFIGNPNTEAFF
TRBJ1-5	once	TRBV20-1	-	TGCAGTGCTAGAGACGTGGGGAATTCCGGCGCAGGGGATCAGCCCCAGCATTTT	CSARDVGNSGAGDQPQHF
TRBJ2-1	many	TRBV4-1	-	TGCGCCAGCAGCGAGGCGCGGGAGCAGTTCTTC	CASSEAREQFF
TRBJ2-3	-	TRBV7-6	-	TGTGCCAGCAGCTTAAGAGGGACGTCGAGCACAGATACGCAGTATTTT	CASSLRGTSSTDTQYF
TRBJ2-7	-	TRBV3-1	-	TGTGCCAGCAGCCAAGAGAAATACGAGCAGTACTTC	CASSQEKYEQYF
TRBJ1-2	-	TRBV14	-	TGTGCCAGCAGCCAATTTCTTCCCCTTATCTTC	CASSQFLPLIF
TRBJ1-6	few	TRBV7-2	TRBD1	TGTGCCAGCAGCACCGGGACAGGGGATTCACCCCTCCACTTT	CASSTGTGDSPLHF
TRBJ1-1	-	TRBV11-2	-	TGTGCCAGCAGCTTAGCGAGCTACACTGAAGCTTTCTTT	CASSLASYTEAFF
TRBJ2-7	-	TRBV7-2	-	TGTGCCAGCAGCCCCTACGATGGCGGGAACTACGAGCAGTACTTC	CASSPYDGGNYEQYF
TRBJ1-2	few	TRBV4-2	-	TGTGCCAGCAGCCAGAACTATGGCTACACCTTC	CASSQNYGYTF
TRBJ1-2	few	TRBV4-2	-	TGTGCCAGCAGCCAAGGCCAGGCAGGCCGGGAGGGCTACACCTTC	CASSQGQAGREGYTF
TRBJ2-2	-	TRBV7-8	-	TGTGCCAGCAGCTCCAGGGAGGCGAACACCGGGGAGCTGTTTTTT	CASSSREANTGELFF
TRBJ2-7	once	TRBV5-4	-	TGTGCCAGCAGCCAAAAACAGGGCTCCTACGAGCAGTACTTC	CASSQKQGSYEQYF
TRBJ2-1	-	TRBV11-2	TRBD1	TGTGCCAGCAGTTTCGGACGGGACAGCTACAATGAGCAGTTCTTC	CASSFGRDSYNEQFF
TRBJ2-1	few	TRBV7-7	-	TGTGCCAGCAGCTTAAACGGGGGAGACTACAATGAGCAGTTCTTC	CASSLNGGDYNEQFF
TRBJ1-2	-	TRBV27	TRBD1	TGTGCCAGCAGTTTATCCCTTAGGACAGGGACTCGCTATGGCTACACCTTC	CASSLSLRTGTRYGYTF
TRBJ2-2	-	TRBV19	TRBD2	TGTGCCAGTAGTATTCCGGCGGGAGCGGGAAACACCGGGGAGCTGTTTTTT	CASSIPAGAGNTGELFF
TRBJ1-4	-	TRBV4-3	-	TGCGCCAGCAGCCTGCGACCCGCGTCTAATGAAAAACTGTTTTTT	CASSLRPASNEKLFF
TRBJ2-3	few	TRBV7-4	TRBD2	TGTGCCAGTAACCTAGGGGTAGCGGGAGTGCGAGATACGCAGTATTTT	CASNLGVAGVRDTQYF
TRBJ1-6	-	TRBV5-1	-	TGCGCCAGCAGCTTGACCCTGAGGACTTCGCATTCACCCCTCCACTTT	CASSLTLRTSHSPLHF
TRBJ1-2	once	TRBV4-3	TRBD1	TGCGCCAGCAGCAAGGGACAGGGGTTGTATGGCTACACCTTC	CASSKGQGLYGYTF
TRBJ2-7	few	TRBV6-1	TRBD2	TGTGCCAGCAGTACCGGGGGGGCGGGAGGTCTGAACGAGCAGTACTTC	CASSTGGAGGLNEQYF
TRBJ2-1	-	TRBV24-1	TRBD2	TGTGCCACCAGTGATTTGACTAGCGGGGGGGTGAGCTCCTACAATGAGCAGTTCTTC	CATSDLTSGGVSSYNEQFF